Below, 28 T cell receptor beta chains from the same sample are listed, as sequenced in a study of CD8 T cells in ankylosing spondylitis. TCRdb independently ran MiXCR on the 5' RACE reads; one entry per CDR3 protein. The data contain 290,000 or so distinct CDR3 sequences, roughly 20% of them seen just once; the ten biggest clones take up 3% to 4%. Sequencing input: blood, either unsorted or a sorted T cell fraction (not recorded which). These receptors all come from a female donor with ankylosing spondylitis or in good health (not recorded which).

The rearrangement joins TRBV6-1 to TRBJ2-7, with TRBD2 identical over 10 bases. CDR1 and CDR2 from the germline V gene are MNHNS and SASEGT. The CDR3 runs to 15 residues. After removal of 8 bases from V and 3 bases from J, the junction contained 10 bases not matched to a gene. This CDR3 is CASRPGLAESYEQYF. DNA for the CDR3: TGTGCCAGCCGTCCCGGACTAGCGGAGAGCTACGAGCAGTACTTC.

In this sample, this clonotype turned up a few times. The chain couples TRBV11-2 to TRBJ1-1; D perhaps matches TRBD1 (5 bases). Trimming took 3 bases from V and 1 from J, leaving 12 bases between them. Germline V gene data show CDR1 as SGHAT and CDR2 as FQNNGV. The CDR3 has 15 residues. The CDR3 sequence is CASSFGGTRNTEAFF. For the CDR3, the DNA is TGTGCCAGCAGCTTTGGGGGGACGAGGAACACTGAAGCTTTCTTT. Full variable domain (outside the CDR3, taken from reference TRBV11-2 and TRBJ1-1): EAGVAQSPRYKIIEKRQSVAFWCNPISGHATLYWYQQILGQGPKLLIQFQNNGVVDDSQLPKDRFSAERLKGVDSTLKIQPAKLEDSAVYLCASSFGGTRNTEAFFGQGTRLTVV.

The chain couples TRBV4-3 to TRBJ1-2; possible D gene TRBD1, 5 bases. The CDR3 loop spans 13 amino acids. Germline V gene data show CDR1 as LGHNA and CDR2 as YSLEER. V was clipped by 0 bases and J by 5 bases, with 7 bases between them. Here the CDR3 DNA reads TGCGCCAGCAGCCAAGAAAGACAGTATGGCTACACCTTC. It is translated as CASSQERQYGYTF.

Only a few counts were recorded for this clonotype. J is TRBJ1-2 and V is TRBV20-1; the D gene is possibly TRBD1 (5 bases). The germline V gene encodes CDR1 DFQATT and CDR2 SNEGSKA (reference sequence). Trimming left V 3 bases short and J 4 bases short, with 12 bases between. There are 13 residues in the CDR3. This CDR3 is CSASGGAAYGYTF. As DNA, the CDR3 is TGCAGTGCTAGTGGAGGGGCCGCCTATGGCTACACCTTC.

The CDR3 region is CASSLARLAEETQYF. The CDR3, as DNA: TGCGCCAGCAGCTTGGCCAGACTAGCGGAAGAGACCCAGTACTTC. The gene calls are TRBV5-1 and TRBJ2-5; 9 bases fit TRBD2. J was trimmed by 3 bases and V by 0 bases; bases with no gene match: 3. CDR1 and CDR2 (germline): SGHRS, YFSETQ. The CDR3 is 15 amino acids.

This clonotype was seen only a few times. The V and J genes are TRBV5-6 and TRBJ1-5; TRBD1 agrees at 7 bases. The CDR3 runs to 14 residues. In germline, CDR1 is SGHDT, CDR2 YYEEEE. The V and J ends lost 4 bases and 6 bases, in that order; junction bases with no gene match: 7. CDR3 loop: CASSATGIGQPQHF. CDR3 DNA: TGTGCCAGCAGCGCGACAGGGATCGGTCAGCCCCAGCATTTT.

This sequence joins TRBV20-1 and TRBJ2-5; 10 nucleotides align to TRBD2. Trimming at V came to 4 bases and at J to 2 bases, leaving 7 bases not matched to a gene. The CDR3 totals 15 residues. CDR1 and CDR2 (germline): DFQATT, SNEGSKA (reference sequence). CDR3: CSATRTSGPQETQYF. DNA of the CDR3: TGCAGTGCTACACGGACTAGCGGACCACAAGAGACCCAGTACTTC.

This clonotype turned up a few times. The gene calls are TRBV5-6 and TRBJ2-3; D is perhaps TRBD1 (5 bases). Between the trimmed V and J ends, which lost 2 bases and 3 bases, there was a span of 13 bases. Germline V gives CDR1 SGHDT, CDR2 YYEEEE. This CDR3 is 15 amino acids long. This CDR3 is CASSFFARETDTQYF. CDR3 sequence (DNA): TGTGCCAGCAGCTTCTTCGCCAGGGAAACAGATACGCAGTATTTT.

The rearrangement joins TRBV20-1 to TRBJ2-1, with 10 bases lining up with TRBD2. Germline loops: CDR1 DFQATT, CDR2 SNEGSKA (reference sequence). Trimming removed 3 bases from V and 4 bases from J; junction bases left unmatched: 3. The CDR3 runs to 14 residues. The CDR3 region is CSASRTSGYNEQFF. CDR3 sequence (DNA): TGCAGTGCTAGTAGGACTAGCGGTTACAATGAGCAGTTCTTC.

This clonotype was seen a handful of times. The V gene is TRBV6-5, the J gene TRBJ2-3; perhaps D is TRBD1 or TRBD2 (6 bases each). The germline V gene has CDR1 MNHEY and CDR2 SVGAGI. V dropped 5 bases and J dropped 1 base, with 16 bases sitting between them. The CDR3 consists of 16 residues. CDR3 coding DNA: TGTGCCAGCAGTATCGAGACAGGACTACGCACAGATACGCAGTATTTT. This encodes CASSIETGLRTDTQYF.

This clonotype was counted only a few times. This chain links TRBV4-3 with TRBJ2-1; 7 bases agree with TRBD2. The CDR3 length is 13 residues. CDR1 is LGHNA and CDR2 is YSLEER in the germline V gene. V dropped 11 bases and J dropped 7; count of bases not matched to a gene: 11. In nucleotides, the CDR3 is TGCGCCCAGACTAGCTTTGAGGTAAATGAGCAGTTCTTC. Translation gives CAQTSFEVNEQFF.

The rearrangement uses TRBV28 and TRBJ1-1; D gene ambiguous. Germline CDR1 is MDHEN and CDR2 is SYDVKM. Trimming took 6 bases from V and 3 from J, leaving 17 bases between them. The CDR3 is made up of 15 amino acids. Written as DNA, the CDR3 is TGTGCCAGCAGCCTCCTGAAGGGAGAACACACTGAAGCTTTCTTT. Translation: CASSLLKGEHTEAFF.

The chain carries TRBV7-2 and TRBJ1-2; 7 nucleotides match TRBD1. The V and J ends lost 5 bases and 2 bases, in that order; junction bases with no gene match: 8. The CDR3 runs to 15 residues. In germline, CDR1 is SGHTA, CDR2 FQGNSA. The CDR3 is CASSQTGRVNYGYTF. In DNA, the CDR3 is TGTGCCAGCAGCCAGACAGGGCGGGTAAACTATGGCTACACCTTC.

This clonotype was counted only a few times. V and J are TRBV7-9 and TRBJ2-7; 11 bases are a match to TRBD2. CDR3 length: 16 residues. V dropped 5 bases and J dropped 5; count of bases not matched to a gene: 11. Germline V gene sequence: CDR1 SEHNR, CDR2 FQNEAQ (reference sequence). The CDR3 nucleotides are TGTGCCAGCAGCAACAGGAGACTAGCGGGAAAAGACGAGCAGTACTTC. It encodes CASSNRRLAGKDEQYF.

This chain connects TRBV20-1 to TRBJ2-5; TRBD2 matches at 7 bases. Germline-derived CDR1 and CDR2 are DFQATT and SNEGSKA (reference sequence). The CDR3 covers 14 residues. V shed 0 bases, J shed 3 bases, and the junction held 4 bases outside the gene matches. CDR3 sequence: CSARDLGGKETQYF. The CDR3 DNA reads as TGCAGTGCTAGAGATCTGGGGGGGAAAGAGACCCAGTACTTC.

The chain combines TRBV7-9 with TRBJ2-6, with D possibly TRBD1 on 6 matching bases. CDR1 and CDR2 (germline): SEHNR, FQNEAQ (reference sequence). The CDR3 sequence is 15 residues long. V was trimmed by 7 bases and J by 1 base, leaving 11 bases between them. CDR3 in DNA: TGTGCCAGCACCACAGGGTGGTCTGGGGCCAACGTCCTGACTTTC. This encodes CASTTGWSGANVLTF.

CDR3 sequence: CASSPARGGPSYNEQFF. CDR3 DNA: TGTGCCAGCAGCCCAGCACGGGGGGGACCCTCCTACAATGAGCAGTTCTTC. The V call is TRBV7-9, the J call TRBJ2-1; 8 bases match TRBD2. The CDR3 is 17 residues long. Germline CDR1 SEHNR, CDR2 FQNEAQ (reference sequence). V shed 5 bases, J shed 0 bases, and the junction held 9 bases outside the gene matches.

A few counts support this clonotype. The chain combines TRBV27 with TRBJ2-1; possible D gene TRBD1, 6 bases. CDR3 length equals 13 residues. Deletions cut 5 bases from V and 15 bases from J, with 20 bases between. In germline, CDR1 is MNHEY, CDR2 SMNVEV (reference sequence). The chain's CDR3 is CASSIIRDTAPFF. Written as DNA, the CDR3 is TGTGCCAGCAGTATCATCCGGGACACGGCCCCGTTCTTC.

This sequence joins TRBV20-1 and TRBJ2-3, with unresolved D. CDR1 and CDR2 from the germline V gene are DFQATT and SNEGSKA (reference sequence). This CDR3 has 14 residues. V was trimmed by 4 bases and J by 3 bases, leaving 14 bases between them. In DNA, the CDR3 is TGCAGTGCTAATGGGCCCCGAATGACAGATACGCAGTATTTT. This translates into CSANGPRMTDTQYF.

This clonotype was seen a handful of times. The chain uses TRBV6-1 and TRBJ1-1; a weak D match, TRBD1 (5 bases). The CDR3 spans 14 residues. The germline V gene has CDR1 MNHNS and CDR2 SASEGT. V was shortened by 6 bases and J by 1 base, with 12 bases between the two germline ends. The CDR3 nucleotides are TGTGCCAGCAGAAACACAGGCGGGAACACTGAAGCTTTCTTT. Translating gives CASRNTGGNTEAFF.

There are a few counts of this clonotype. The chain combines TRBV20-1 with TRBJ2-3, with 10 bases aligning to TRBD2. V lost 0 bases and J lost 4; bases outside the gene matches: 1. The CDR3 runs 14 residues. Germline CDR1 is DFQATT and CDR2 is SNEGSKA (reference sequence). The CDR3 DNA reads TGCAGTGCTAGAGATAGCGGGAGGCCAGATACGCAGTATTTT. This sequence encodes CSARDSGRPDTQYF.

This clonotype occurred a few times. The CDR3 loop reads CASSFLIGEQYF. For the CDR3, the DNA is TGTGCCAGCAGCTTTTTAATTGGCGAGCAGTACTTC. The V and J genes are TRBV11-2 and TRBJ2-7; D gene ambiguous. Trimming stripped 3 bases from V and 6 bases from J, with 9 bases between. The length of the CDR3 is 12 residues. CDR1 and CDR2 (germline): SGHAT, FQNNGV.

The chain carries TRBV21-1 and TRBJ2-1; whether TRBD2, the table's D call, matches the DNA was not checked. TRBV21-1 is flagged as a pseudogene. The CDR3 sequence is 18 residues long. The CDR3 loop is CASSKILSGRSSYNEQFF. Written as DNA, the CDR3 is TGTGCCAGCAGCAAAATTCTTAGCGGGAGGAGCTCCTACAATGAGCAGTTCTTC.

This rearrangement joins TRBV24-1 to TRBJ2-5, with TRBD1 matching 8 bases. The CDR3 is made up of 14 amino acids. J was trimmed by 4 bases and V by 7 bases; bases with no gene match: 7. Germline-derived CDR1 and CDR2 are KGHDR and SFDVKD. This chain's CDR3 is CATSIGQGGETQYF. CDR3 DNA: TGTGCCACCAGCATCGGACAGGGAGGAGAGACCCAGTACTTC.

This clonotype was recorded a few times. This chain uses TRBV9 with TRBJ1-3; no reliable D call. CDR1 is SGDLS, CDR2 YYNGEE, per germline. Trimming left V 0 bases short and J 0 bases short, with 10 bases between. This CDR3 is 16 amino acids long. CDR3 sequence: CASSVGRFFSGNTIYF. CDR3 DNA sequence: TGTGCCAGCAGCGTAGGCCGGTTCTTCTCTGGAAACACCATATATTTT.

This sequence joins TRBV7-3 and TRBJ2-1; D not certain. V shed 2 bases and J shed 12 bases, with 11 bases lying between them. This CDR3 has 12 residues. From germline, CDR1 is SGHTA and CDR2 FQGTGA. CDR3 DNA: TGTGCCAGCAGCTTAGGTCCGGGTAGGCAGTTCTTC. It specifies CASSLGPGRQFF.

The table lists this clonotype with many counts. This rearrangement joins TRBV5-1 to TRBJ2-7; 9 nucleotides agree with TRBD2. J gave up 4 bases and V 5 bases, and 7 bases lay outside the gene matches. Per the germline V gene, CDR1 is SGHRS and CDR2 is YFSETQ. The CDR3 sequence is 14 residues long. The DNA of the CDR3 is TGCGCCAGCAGTCAGGAGGGACTAGCATACGAGCAGTACTTC. It is translated as CASSQEGLAYEQYF.

The chain uses TRBV5-6 and TRBJ1-1; D gene uncertain. Germline assignment: CDR1 SGHDT and CDR2 YYEEEE. V lost 0 bases to trimming and J lost 1 base, with 10 bases between them. CDR3 size: 15 residues. The CDR3 region has the DNA TGTGCCAGCAGCTTGGAGAGGTGGGAGAACACTGAAGCTTTCTTT. It encodes CASSLERWENTEAFF.